Shown below are 25 T cell receptor beta chains from a single sample sequenced in a study of blood T cells in healthy people across ages. The authors ran a second PCR of about 6 to 11 cycles using a sample-barcoded 5' primer and a J-beta primer mix. TCRdb processed the 5' RACE reads anew with MiXCR; each CDR3 protein has one entry. The table has about 1.6 million distinct CDR3 sequences, about 31% seen once. The sequencing input was blood. These receptors all come from a woman in her twenties or thirties in good health.

The V and J genes are TRBV7-9 and TRBJ1-5; a possible D gene is TRBD1 (5 bases). V lost 5 bases and J lost 3, with 17 bases in between. The germline V gene has CDR1 SEHNR and CDR2 FQNEAQ (reference sequence). The CDR3 contains 16 residues. The CDR3 DNA is TGTGCCAGCAGCCTGGGGGGAGACCCTTCCAATCAGCCCCAGCATTTT. Translating it yields CASSLGGDPSNQPQHF.

The chain employs TRBV6-5 and TRBJ2-3; 7 bases are shared with TRBD1. Germline lookup yields CDR1 MNHEY and CDR2 SVGAGI. The V segment lost 6 bases and the J segment 3 bases; nucleotides outside the gene matches: 9. The CDR3 has 15 residues. The CDR3 loop reads CASSPTTGVTDTQYF. The DNA of the CDR3 is TGTGCCAGCAGCCCCACCACAGGGGTGACAGATACGCAGTATTTT.

Here the CDR3 DNA reads TGCAGTGCTAGTGGGGTAGCGGGGTCCCAAGAGACCCAGTACTTC. Protein: CSASGVAGSQETQYF. V gene TRBV20-1 combines with J gene TRBJ2-5, with TRBD2 identical over 8 bases. Germline assignment: CDR1 DFQATT and CDR2 SNEGSKA (reference sequence). CDR3 size: 15 residues. V lost 3 bases and J lost 1; bases outside the gene matches: 7.

This clonotype was picked up a small number of times. This chain uses TRBV18 with TRBJ1-1; D unclear. In germline, CDR1 is KGHSH, CDR2 LQKENI. Trimming took 2 bases from V and 1 from J, leaving 11 bases between them. The CDR3 loop spans 15 amino acids. The CDR3 sequence is CASSPITIANTEAFF. CDR3 in DNA: TGTGCCAGCTCACCAATAACCATAGCGAACACTGAAGCTTTCTTT. Complete variable domain (other parts from reference TRBV18 and TRBJ1-1): NAGVMQNPRHLVRRRGQEARLRCSPMKGHSHVYWYRQLPEEGLKFMVYLQKENIIDESGMPKERFSAEFPKEGPSILRIQQVVRGDSAAYFCASSPITIANTEAFFGQGTRLTVV.

CDR3: CSAKRGSAYEQYF. The CDR3 DNA follows: TGCAGTGCTAAAAGGGGCTCGGCGTACGAGCAGTACTTC. V is TRBV20-1 and J is TRBJ2-7, with D possibly TRBD1 on 5 matching bases. V was trimmed by 4 bases and J by 4 bases, leaving 14 bases between them. The germline V gene has CDR1 DFQATT and CDR2 SNEGSKA (reference sequence). The CDR3 consists of 13 residues.

This chain connects TRBV7-3 to TRBJ2-5; either TRBD1 or TRBD2 may fit D (6 bases each). Germline-derived CDR1 and CDR2 are SGHTA and FQGTGA. The V and J ends lost 1 base and 4 bases respectively, with 16 bases between them. The CDR3 spans 16 residues. The CDR3 loop reads CASSLSYGGGRETQYF. DNA for the CDR3: TGTGCCAGCAGCTTAAGTTACGGGGGCGGGCGAGAGACCCAGTACTTC.

In this sample, this clonotype turned up once. V and J are TRBV9 and TRBJ1-1; D gene unclear. Germline V gene sequence: CDR1 SGDLS, CDR2 YYNGEE. The CDR3 sequence is 11 residues long. V lost 3 bases and J lost 11, with 11 bases in between. This CDR3 is CASSGGSFAFF. In nucleotides, the CDR3 is TGTGCCAGCAGCGGAGGGTCTTTTGCTTTCTTT.

The rearrangement links TRBV29-1 to TRBJ2-1, with TRBD2 matching 13 bases. Germline V gene data show CDR1 as SQVTM and CDR2 as ANQGSEA. CDR3 length: 14 residues. The V and J ends lost 6 bases and 7 bases, in that order; junction bases with no gene match: 6. CDR3 DNA: TGCAGCGTGGAACTAGCGGGGGGGCCGAATGAGCAGTTCTTC. Its translation is CSVELAGGPNEQFF.

As regards this clonotype: Sequence at one end of the junction differs from germline and may be a read error. This chain links TRBV7-6 with TRBJ2-5; 13 nucleotides align to TRBD2. Germline V gives CDR1 SGHVS, CDR2 FNYEAQ. This CDR3 is built from 18 residues. This CDR3 reads CVSSLRLAGGLGQETQYF. The CDR3 region has the DNA TGTGTCAGCAGCCTCCGACTAGCGGGGGGCCTGGGGCAAGAGACCCAGTACTTC.

The chain recombines TRBV7-9 with TRBJ2-7; 8 bases are shared with TRBD1. The CDR3 sequence is 17 residues long. Germline-derived CDR1 and CDR2 are SEHNR and FQNEAQ (reference sequence). J gave up 0 bases and V 1 base, and 8 bases lay outside the gene matches. The CDR3 spells CASSLVKRTGHSYEQYF. CDR3 sequence (DNA): TGTGCCAGCAGCTTAGTAAAGAGGACAGGGCACTCCTACGAGCAGTACTTC.

The chain links TRBV5-6 to TRBJ2-3, with D possibly TRBD2 on 6 matching bases. The germline V and J ends were trimmed by 3 bases and 0 bases, with 14 bases remaining between them. The CDR3 consists of 16 residues. Germline-derived CDR1 and CDR2 are SGHDT and YYEEEE. In DNA, the CDR3 is TGTGCCAGCAGCTACGGGGGACTCCCGAGCACAGATACGCAGTATTTT. Its translation is CASSYGGLPSTDTQYF.

This chain links TRBV28 with TRBJ2-3; 8 bases map to TRBD2. There are 15 residues in the CDR3. Germline lookup yields CDR1 MDHEN and CDR2 SYDVKM. V was clipped by 6 bases and J by 7 bases; unmatched bases: 12. The CDR3 region is CASSLGLASGNTQYF. CDR3 in DNA: TGTGCCAGCAGCCTAGGACTAGCTTCGGGAAATACGCAGTATTTT.

This sequence joins TRBV3-1 and TRBJ1-1; D remains ambiguous. Looked up from germline, CDR1 is LGHDT and CDR2 is YNNKEL (reference sequence). Trimming shortened V by 3 bases and J by 4 bases, and 9 bases separated the two germline ends. The CDR3 has 13 residues. The CDR3 loop is CASSQGGITEAFF. The CDR3 coding sequence is TGTGCCAGCAGCCAGGGAGGAATCACTGAAGCTTTCTTT.

This clonotype occurred a few times. The chain couples TRBV6-1 to TRBJ2-7, with D uncertain. The germline gives CDR1 MNHNS, CDR2 SASEGT. CDR3 length: 13 amino acids. Trimming took off 8 bases at V and 1 base at J, with 12 bases between the two ends. CDR3 nucleotides: TGTGCCAGCGAAGGGCCTAGATCCTACGAGCAGTACTTC. It encodes CASEGPRSYEQYF.

In its sample, this clonotype was seen once. The J gene is TRBJ2-6, the V gene TRBV11-1; D remains ambiguous. The ends were cut back, 5 bases at V and 4 bases at J, with 15 bases in the middle. Per germline, CDR1 SGHAT and CDR2 FQDESV (reference sequence). The CDR3 sequence is 16 residues long. The CDR3 DNA is TGTGCCAGCAGCCCCTCATCCCTCAAGGGGGCCAACGTCCTGACTTTC. Residues: CASSPSSLKGANVLTF.

In this sample, this clonotype turned up once. One junction end disagrees with the germline gene, perhaps due to a read error. The V call is TRBV3-1, the J call TRBJ2-5; D is unresolved. Germline V CDR1 and CDR2: LGHDT, YNNKEL (reference sequence). The CDR3 sequence is 13 residues long. The CDR3 reads CAGSSSVSETQYF. The CDR3 DNA follows: TGTGCCGGCAGCTCTAGTGTATCGGAGACTCAGTACTTC.

This clonotype was found once. V gene TRBV6-2 or TRBV6-3 combines with J gene TRBJ2-1; the match to TRBD1 covers 8 bases. Per germline, CDR1 MNHEY and CDR2 SVGEGT. The V and J ends lost 5 bases and 3 bases, in that order; junction bases with no gene match: 3. The CDR3 has 14 residues. The CDR3 nucleotides read TGTGCCAGCAGTAGGACAGGGTACTACAATGAGCAGTTCTTC. Protein sequence: CASSRTGYYNEQFF.

This clonotype came up once. The chain is built from TRBV20-1 and TRBJ1-2; perhaps TRBD1 as D (6 bases). Germline CDR1 and CDR2: DFQATT and SNEGSKA (reference sequence). V was cut by 6 bases and J by 4 bases, with 12 bases left in between. This CDR3 spans 12 amino acids. The CDR3 is CSAPGEFYGYTF. The CDR3 nucleotides are TGCAGTGCGCCAGGGGAATTCTATGGCTACACCTTC.

This clonotype came up a few times. J is TRBJ1-2 and V is TRBV12-3 or TRBV12-4; D is unresolved. Trimming stripped 3 bases from V and 4 bases from J, with 9 bases between. CDR3 length: 13 amino acids. As DNA, the CDR3 is TGTGCCAGCAGTTTGGCAAGCTTCTATGGCTACACCTTC. Translated: CASSLASFYGYTF.

This clonotype showed up many times. This rearrangement joins TRBV11-2 to TRBJ2-5, with D hard to call. Trimming pared 1 base from V and 0 bases from J, leaving 6 bases between. This CDR3 spans 14 amino acids. Germline lookup yields CDR1 SGHAT and CDR2 FQNNGV. As DNA, the CDR3 is TGTGCCAGCAGCTTAGGGGCCTACCAAGAGACCCAGTACTTC. Its protein is CASSLGAYQETQYF.

The sample holds a few counts of this clonotype. This chain links TRBV28 with TRBJ2-3; 8 nucleotides align to TRBD2. Trimming at V came to 6 bases and at J to 0 bases, leaving 14 bases not matched to a gene. This CDR3 is 18 amino acids long. Looked up from germline, CDR1 is MDHEN and CDR2 is SYDVKM. CDR3 residues: CASSRPSGRGASTDTQYF. DNA of the CDR3: TGTGCCAGCAGCCGCCCTAGCGGGCGGGGTGCTAGCACAGATACGCAGTATTTT.

A few counts support this clonotype. The V and J genes are TRBV12-3 or TRBV12-4 and TRBJ1-2; possibly TRBD1 for D (6 bases). Trimming left V 3 bases short and J 2 bases short, with 22 bases between. The CDR3 spans 18 residues. In DNA, the CDR3 is TGTGCCAGCAGTTTTTATACAGGGTCAGGGAACTCAAACTATGGCTACACCTTC. Translation gives CASSFYTGSGNSNYGYTF.

This clonotype has only a few counts. The chain employs TRBV7-9 and TRBJ2-3; no firm D call. V was trimmed by 5 bases and J by 2 bases, leaving 11 bases between them. The germline V gene encodes CDR1 SEHNR and CDR2 FQNEAQ (reference sequence). This CDR3 comprises 14 residues. CDR3 region: CASSPRDFTDTQYF. CDR3 DNA: TGTGCCAGCAGCCCAAGGGATTTCACAGATACGCAGTATTTT. The full variable domain, with the rest looked up from reference TRBV7-9 and TRBJ2-3, is DTGVSQNPRHKITKRGQNVTFRCDPISEHNRLYWYRQTLGQGPEFLTYFQNEAQLEKSRLLSDRFSAERPKGSFSTLEIQRTEQGDSAMYLCASSPRDFTDTQYFGPGTRLTVL.

This clonotype was observed a single time. The rearrangement uses TRBV3-1 and TRBJ2-3; possibly TRBD2 for D (5 bases). V was pared by 2 bases and J by 9 bases, with 21 bases between. Per the germline V gene, CDR1 is LGHDT and CDR2 is YNNKEL (reference sequence). The CDR3 has 16 residues. For the CDR3, the DNA is TGTGCCAGCAGCCAACAGAACCGGGTGGAGGCTCCAACGCAGTATTTT. Its protein is CASSQQNRVEAPTQYF.

V usage is TRBV4-1 and J usage is TRBJ2-1; either TRBD1 or TRBD2 may fit D (5 bases each). The germline gives CDR1 MGHRA, CDR2 YSYEKL. The CDR3 is 16 residues long. V was clipped by 5 bases and J by 0 bases, with 14 bases between them. This CDR3 is CASSEFWGSSYNEQFF. The CDR3 bases are TGCGCCAGCAGCGAGTTTTGGGGGAGCTCCTACAATGAGCAGTTCTTC.